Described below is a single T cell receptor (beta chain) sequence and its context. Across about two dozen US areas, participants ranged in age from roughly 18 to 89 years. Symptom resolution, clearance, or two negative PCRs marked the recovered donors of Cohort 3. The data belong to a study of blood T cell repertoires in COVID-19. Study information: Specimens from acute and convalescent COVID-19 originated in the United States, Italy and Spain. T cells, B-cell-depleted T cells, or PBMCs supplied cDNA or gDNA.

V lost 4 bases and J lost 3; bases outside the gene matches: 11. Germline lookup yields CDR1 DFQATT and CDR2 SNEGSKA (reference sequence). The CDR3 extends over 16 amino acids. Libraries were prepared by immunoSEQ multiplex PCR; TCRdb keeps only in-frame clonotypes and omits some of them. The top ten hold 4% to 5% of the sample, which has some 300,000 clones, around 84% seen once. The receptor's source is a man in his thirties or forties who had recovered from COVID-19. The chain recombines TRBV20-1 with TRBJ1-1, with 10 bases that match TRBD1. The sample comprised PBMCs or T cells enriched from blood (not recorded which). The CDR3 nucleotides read TGCAGTGCTATTGACAGGGGGCAAGGAATGTACACTGAAGCTTTCTTT. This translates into CSAIDRGQGMYTEAFF.